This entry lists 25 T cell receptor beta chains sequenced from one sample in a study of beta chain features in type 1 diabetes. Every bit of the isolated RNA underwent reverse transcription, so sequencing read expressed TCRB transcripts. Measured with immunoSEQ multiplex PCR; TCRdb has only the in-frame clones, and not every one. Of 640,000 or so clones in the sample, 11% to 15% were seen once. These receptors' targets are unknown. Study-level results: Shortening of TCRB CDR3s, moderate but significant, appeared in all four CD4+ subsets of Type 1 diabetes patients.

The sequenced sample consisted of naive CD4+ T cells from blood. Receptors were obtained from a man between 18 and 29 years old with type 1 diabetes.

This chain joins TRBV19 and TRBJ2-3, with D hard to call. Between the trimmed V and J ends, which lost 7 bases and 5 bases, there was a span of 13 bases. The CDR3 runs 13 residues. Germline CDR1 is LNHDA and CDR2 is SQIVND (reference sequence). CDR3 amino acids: CASTKRKEDTQYF. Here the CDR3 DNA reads TGTGCCAGTACCAAAAGAAAAGAAGATACGCAGTATTTT.

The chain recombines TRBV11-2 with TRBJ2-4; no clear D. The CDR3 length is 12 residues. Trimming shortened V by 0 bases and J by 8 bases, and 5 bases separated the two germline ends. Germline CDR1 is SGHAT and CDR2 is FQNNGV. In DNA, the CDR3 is TGTGCCAGCAGCTTAGAGCGCGACATTCAGTACTTC. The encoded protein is CASSLERDIQYF.

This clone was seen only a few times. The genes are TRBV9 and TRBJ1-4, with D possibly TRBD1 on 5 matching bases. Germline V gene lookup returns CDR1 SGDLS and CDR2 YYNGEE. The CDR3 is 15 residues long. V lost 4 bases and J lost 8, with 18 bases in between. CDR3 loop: CASSRMGEREEKLFF. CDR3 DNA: TGTGCCAGCAGCCGTATGGGGGAGCGGGAAGAAAAACTGTTTTTT.

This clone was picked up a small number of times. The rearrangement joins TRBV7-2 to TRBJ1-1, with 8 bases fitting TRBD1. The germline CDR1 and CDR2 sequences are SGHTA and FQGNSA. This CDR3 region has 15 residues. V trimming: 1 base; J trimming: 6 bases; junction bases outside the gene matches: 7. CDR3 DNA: TGTGCCAGCAGCTTAGTGGGGCAGGGGGCAGCTGAAGCTTTCTTT. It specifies CASSLVGQGAAEAFF.

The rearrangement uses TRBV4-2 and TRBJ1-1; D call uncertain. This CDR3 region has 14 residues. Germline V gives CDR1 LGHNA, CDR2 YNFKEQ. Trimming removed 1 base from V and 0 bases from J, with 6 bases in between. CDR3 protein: CASSQVSLNTEAFF. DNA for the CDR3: TGTGCCAGCAGCCAAGTGTCATTGAACACTGAAGCTTTCTTT.

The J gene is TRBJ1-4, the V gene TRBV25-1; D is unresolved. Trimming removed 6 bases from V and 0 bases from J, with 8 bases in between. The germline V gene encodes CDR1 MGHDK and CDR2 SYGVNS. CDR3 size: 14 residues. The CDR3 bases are TGTGCCAGCAGCGAGGCTTCAACTAATGAAAAACTGTTTTTT. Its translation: CASSEASTNEKLFF.

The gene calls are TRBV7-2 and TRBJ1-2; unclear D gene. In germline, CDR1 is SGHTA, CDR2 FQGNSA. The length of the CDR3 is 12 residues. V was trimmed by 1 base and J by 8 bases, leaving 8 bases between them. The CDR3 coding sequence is TGTGCCAGCAGCTTAGGCACTAGCGGCTACACCTTC. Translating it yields CASSLGTSGYTF.

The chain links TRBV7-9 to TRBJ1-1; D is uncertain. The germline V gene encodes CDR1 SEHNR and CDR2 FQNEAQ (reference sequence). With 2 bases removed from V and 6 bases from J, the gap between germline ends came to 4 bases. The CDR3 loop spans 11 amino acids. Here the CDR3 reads CASSLQAEAFF. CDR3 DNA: TGTGCCAGCAGCTTACAGGCTGAAGCTTTCTTT.

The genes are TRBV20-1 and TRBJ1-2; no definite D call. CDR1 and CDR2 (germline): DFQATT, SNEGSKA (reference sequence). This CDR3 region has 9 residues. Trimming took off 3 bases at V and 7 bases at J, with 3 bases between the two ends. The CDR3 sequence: CSASSGYTF. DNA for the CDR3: TGCAGTGCTAGTAGTGGCTACACCTTC.

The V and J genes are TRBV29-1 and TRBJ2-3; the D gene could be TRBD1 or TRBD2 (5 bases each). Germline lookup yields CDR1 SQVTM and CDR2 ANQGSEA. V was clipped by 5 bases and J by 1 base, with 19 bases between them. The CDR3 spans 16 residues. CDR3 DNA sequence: TGCAGCGTTCTTGGCGACACCAGAGGGGGCACAGATACGCAGTATTTT. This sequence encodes CSVLGDTRGGTDTQYF.

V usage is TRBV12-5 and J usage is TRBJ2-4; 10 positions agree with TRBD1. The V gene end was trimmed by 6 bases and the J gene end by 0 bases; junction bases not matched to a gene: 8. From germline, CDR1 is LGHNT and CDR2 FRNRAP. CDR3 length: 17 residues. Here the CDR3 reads CASGYGTGDLAKNIQYF. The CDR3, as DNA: TGTGCTAGTGGATACGGGACAGGGGACTTAGCCAAAAACATTCAGTACTTC.

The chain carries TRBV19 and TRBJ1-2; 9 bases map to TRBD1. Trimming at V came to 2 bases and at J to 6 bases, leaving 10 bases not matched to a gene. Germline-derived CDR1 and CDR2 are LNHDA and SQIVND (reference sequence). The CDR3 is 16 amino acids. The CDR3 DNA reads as TGTGCCAGTAGTATACGATCCTGGACAGGGGATGATGGCTACACCTTC. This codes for CASSIRSWTGDDGYTF.

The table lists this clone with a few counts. CDR3 bases: TGTGCCAGCTCACCAAGGATGACGGAGACCCAGTACTTC. This sequence encodes CASSPRMTETQYF. The chain joins TRBV18 to TRBJ2-5; D not certain. The V gene's germline CDR1 is KGHSH and CDR2 LQKENI. V lost 2 bases to trimming and J lost 5 bases, with 9 bases between them. The CDR3 extends over 13 amino acids.

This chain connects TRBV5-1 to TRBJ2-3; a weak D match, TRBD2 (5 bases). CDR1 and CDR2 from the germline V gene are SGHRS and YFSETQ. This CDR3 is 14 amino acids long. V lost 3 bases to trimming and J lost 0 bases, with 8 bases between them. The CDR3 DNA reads TGCGCCAGCAGCTCGGAGGCCAGCACAGATACGCAGTATTTT. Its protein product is CASSSEASTDTQYF. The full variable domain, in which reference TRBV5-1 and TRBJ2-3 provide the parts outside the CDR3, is KAGVTQTPRYLIKTRGQQVTLSCSPISGHRSVSWYQQTPGQGLQFLFEYFSETQRNKGNFPGRFSGRQFSNSRSEMNVSTLELGDSALYLCASSSEASTDTQYFGPGTRLTVL.

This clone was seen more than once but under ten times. The CDR3 bases are TGTGCCACCAGCAGAGATGTGGGGTTACAAGAGACCCAGTACTTC. It translates to CATSRDVGLQETQYF. The chain uses TRBV15 and TRBJ2-5; D unresolved. CDR3 length: 15 amino acids. Germline CDR1 is LNHNV and CDR2 is YYDKDF (reference sequence). The V end was cut by 0 bases, the J end by 2 bases, with 10 bases between. Drawing the rest from reference TRBV15 and TRBJ2-5, the complete variable domain is DAMVIQNPRYQVTQFGKPVTLSCSQTLNHNVMYWYQQKSSQAPKLLFHYYDKDFNNEADTPDNFQSRRPNTSFCFLDIRSPGLGDTAMYLCATSRDVGLQETQYFGPGTRLLVL.

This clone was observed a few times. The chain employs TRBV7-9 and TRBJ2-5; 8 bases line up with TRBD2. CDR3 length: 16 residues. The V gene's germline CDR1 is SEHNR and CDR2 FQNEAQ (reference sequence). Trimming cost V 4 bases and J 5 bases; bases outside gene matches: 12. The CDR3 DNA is TGTGCCAGCAGCTCCCCGGGGGGGTCCTCCCGGGAGACCCAGTACTTC. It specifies CASSSPGGSSRETQYF.

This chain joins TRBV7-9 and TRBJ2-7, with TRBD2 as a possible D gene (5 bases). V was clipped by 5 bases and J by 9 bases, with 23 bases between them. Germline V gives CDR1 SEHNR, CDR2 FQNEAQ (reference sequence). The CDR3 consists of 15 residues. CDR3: CASSQERISPVGQYF. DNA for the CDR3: TGTGCCAGCAGCCAAGAGCGGATTTCCCCGGTCGGGCAGTACTTC.

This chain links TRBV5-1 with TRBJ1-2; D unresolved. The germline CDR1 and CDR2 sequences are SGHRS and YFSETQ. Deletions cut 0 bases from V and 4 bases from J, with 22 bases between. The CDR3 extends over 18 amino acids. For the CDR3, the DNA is TGCGCCAGCAGCTTGGCCTGGGGTTCGTCCCCCCGAGGCTATGGCTACACCTTC. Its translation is CASSLAWGSSPRGYGYTF.

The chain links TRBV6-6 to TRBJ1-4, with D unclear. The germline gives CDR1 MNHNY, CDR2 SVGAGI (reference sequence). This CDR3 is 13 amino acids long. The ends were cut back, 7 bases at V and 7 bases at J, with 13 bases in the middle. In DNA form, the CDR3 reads TGTGCCAGCACCCAGATTTATGCTGAAAAACTGTTTTTT. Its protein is CASTQIYAEKLFF.

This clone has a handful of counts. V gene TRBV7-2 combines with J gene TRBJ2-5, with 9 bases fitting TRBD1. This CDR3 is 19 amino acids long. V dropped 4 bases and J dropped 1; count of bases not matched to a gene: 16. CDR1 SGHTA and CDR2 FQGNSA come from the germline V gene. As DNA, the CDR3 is TGTGCCAGCAGCTCTTCCGGGAGACAGGGGGTCTCGGTCCAAGAGACCCAGTACTTC. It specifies CASSSSGRQGVSVQETQYF.

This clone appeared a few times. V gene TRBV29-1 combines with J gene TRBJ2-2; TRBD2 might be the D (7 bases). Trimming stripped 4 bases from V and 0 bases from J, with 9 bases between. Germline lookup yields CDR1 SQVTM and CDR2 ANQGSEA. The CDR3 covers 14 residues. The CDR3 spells CSVAGGPNTGELFF. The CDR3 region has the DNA TGCAGCGTTGCGGGGGGCCCGAACACCGGGGAGCTGTTTTTT.

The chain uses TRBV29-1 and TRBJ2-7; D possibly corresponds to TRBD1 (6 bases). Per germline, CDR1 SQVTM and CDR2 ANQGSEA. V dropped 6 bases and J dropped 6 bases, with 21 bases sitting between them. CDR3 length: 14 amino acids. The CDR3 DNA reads TGCAGCGTAACAGGGTCGACATCCGGCATCGAGCAGTACTTC. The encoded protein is CSVTGSTSGIEQYF.

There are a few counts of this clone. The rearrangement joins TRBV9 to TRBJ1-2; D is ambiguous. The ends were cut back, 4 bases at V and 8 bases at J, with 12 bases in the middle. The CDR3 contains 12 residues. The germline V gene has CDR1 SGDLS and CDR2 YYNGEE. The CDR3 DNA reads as TGTGCCAGCAGCCCGTACGGGAGCGGCTACACCTTC. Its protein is CASSPYGSGYTF.

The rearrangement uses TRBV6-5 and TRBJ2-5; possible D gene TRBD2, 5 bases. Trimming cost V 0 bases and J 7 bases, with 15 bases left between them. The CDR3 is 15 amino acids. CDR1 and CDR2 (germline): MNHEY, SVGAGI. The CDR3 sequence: CASSYSNGPRGTQYF. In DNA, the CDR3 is TGTGCCAGCAGTTACTCGAATGGGCCACGGGGGACCCAGTACTTC.

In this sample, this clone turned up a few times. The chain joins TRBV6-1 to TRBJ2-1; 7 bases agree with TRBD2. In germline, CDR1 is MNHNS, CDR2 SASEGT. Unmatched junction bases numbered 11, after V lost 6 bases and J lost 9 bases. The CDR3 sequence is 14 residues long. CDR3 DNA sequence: TGTGCCAGCAGGTTGGGCGGGAGAGGCGCTGAGCAGTTCTTC. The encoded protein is CASRLGGRGAEQFF.